This record looks at one T cell receptor beta chain sequence and its context. Antigen unknown. Germline V lookup: CDR1 MNHEY, CDR2 SMNVEV (reference sequence). This CDR3 spans 14 amino acids. V was pared by 3 bases and J by 6 bases, with 11 bases between. The data derive from a study of early T cells in non-severe SARS-CoV-2 infection. MiXCR, run by TCRdb on the 5' RACE reads, gives a single entry per CDR3 protein. The sample has about 71,000 distinct CDR3 sequences; about 14% are singletons. Overall study results and limits: A preference for anti-spike CD8 responses marked VDJdb matching, which missed private and CD4 specificities.

The chain employs TRBV27 and TRBJ2-2, with a possible D match to TRBD1 (6 bases). The sequence was obtained from an adult who was a healthcare worker with PCR-confirmed SARS-CoV-2 infection or an uninfected control (not recorded which). The sequencing used whole blood, collected at baseline. As DNA, the CDR3 is TGTGCCAGCAGTTTCGGAACAGGGTCCGGGGAGCTGTTTTTT. Translated: CASSFGTGSGELFF.